These T cell receptor beta chains were read from a single sample in a study of CD8 T cells in Susac syndrome. TCRdb reprocessed the immunoSEQ multiplex PCR reads with MiXCR, giving one entry per CDR3 protein. The profile shows about 90,000 distinct CDR3 sequences, 85% to 95% of them singletons. The sequencing sample was made of CD8+ T cells from PBMCs. The receptors shown here come from a human donor in good health. The CDR3 runs from the conserved cysteine through the conserved F or W. Fields, in order: D gene, V gene, J gene, clone size, CDR3 DNA, CDR3 protein. The D gene is left open where the match is weak. The size of a clone is reported for some rows only, either as once, few or many, or as a class for expanded clones.

D: .
V: TRBV19
J: TRBJ1-6
size: once
DNA: TGTGCCAGTGATACAGGGAGTAATTCACCCCTCCACTTT
CDR3: CASDTGSNSPLHF

D: .
V: TRBV5-4
J: TRBJ2-5
size: .
DNA: TGTGCCAGCAGCCACCCCCAGGAACGAGAGACCCAGTACTTC
CDR3: CASSHPQERETQYF

D: TRBD2
V: TRBV7-8
J: TRBJ2-1
size: .
DNA: TGTGCCAGCAGCTTAGAGACTAGCGGGGGACTTCATGAGCAGTTCTTC
CDR3: CASSLETSGGLHEQFF

D: .
V: TRBV7-9
J: TRBJ2-7
size: .
DNA: TGTGCCAGCAACGAGGAGGGGGACTACGAGCAGTACTTC
CDR3: CASNEEGDYEQYF

D: TRBD2
V: TRBV7-3
J: TRBJ2-1
size: .
DNA: TGTGCCAGCAGCTTATACGCGGGGGGGTTGAATGAGCAGTTCTTC
CDR3: CASSLYAGGLNEQFF

D: .
V: TRBV9
J: TRBJ1-5
size: .
DNA: TGTGCCAGCAGCGTAGATGGAGGAAGCAATCAGCCCCAGCATTTT
CDR3: CASSVDGGSNQPQHF

D: TRBD2
V: TRBV7-8
J: TRBJ2-2
size: .
DNA: TGTGCCAGCAGCTTCTTACTTGGACTAGCGGAAAACACCGGGGAGCTGTTTTTT
CDR3: CASSFLLGLAENTGELFF

D: .
V: TRBV12-3/TRBV12-4
J: TRBJ1-5
size: .
DNA: TGTGCCAGCAGTTTTAGGCACCCGGGCCAGCCCCAGCATTTT
CDR3: CASSFRHPGQPQHF

D: .
V: TRBV21-1
J: TRBJ1-1
size: .
DNA: TGTGCCAGCAGCAAAGCGCGGACAGGGGGTAAGACGGACACTGAAGCTTTCTTT
CDR3: CASSKARTGGKTDTEAFF

D: TRBD1
V: TRBV25-1
J: TRBJ2-2
size: .
DNA: TGTGCCAGCAGTGAATACGGGACAGGGAGCTTCACCGGGGAGCTGTTTTTT
CDR3: CASSEYGTGSFTGELFF

D: .
V: TRBV4-1
J: TRBJ1-6
size: once
DNA: TGCGCCAGCAGCCATGCTGGCGTTAATTCACCCCTCCACTTT
CDR3: CASSHAGVNSPLHF

D: .
V: TRBV7-8
J: TRBJ2-5
size: .
DNA: TGTGCCAGCAGCTTGGTTGGGGCTGAAGAGACCCAGTACTTC
CDR3: CASSLVGAEETQYF

D: .
V: TRBV20-1
J: TRBJ2-1
size: .
DNA: TGCAGTGCTAGAGATACGGGGGACCCGAATGAGCAGTTCTTC
CDR3: CSARDTGDPNEQFF

D: .
V: TRBV6-5
J: TRBJ2-5
size: .
DNA: TGTGCCAGCAGTTACTCGTCCACAGGGACCCAGTACTTC
CDR3: CASSYSSTGTQYF

D: .
V: TRBV7-9
J: TRBJ1-1
size: .
DNA: TGTGCCAGCACCGGTGACAGGTCCCTCATGAACACTGAAGCTTTCTTT
CDR3: CASTGDRSLMNTEAFF

D: TRBD1
V: TRBV13
J: TRBJ2-2
size: .
DNA: TGTGCCAGCAGCCGGACAGGGGGGACCGGGGAGCTGTTTTTT
CDR3: CASSRTGGTGELFF

D: TRBD2
V: TRBV18
J: TRBJ2-3
size: few
DNA: TGTGCCAGCTCACCAACTAGCGGGGGGACAGATACGCAGTATTTT
CDR3: CASSPTSGGTDTQYF

D: .
V: TRBV5-4
J: TRBJ2-4
size: .
DNA: TGTGCCAGCAGCCCCGAGGGGGGGCGGAACATTCAGTACTTC
CDR3: CASSPEGGRNIQYF

D: .
V: TRBV9
J: TRBJ1-6
size: .
DNA: TGTGCCAGCCACTCAGGAAATACGAATTCACCCCTCCACTTT
CDR3: CASHSGNTNSPLHF

D: .
V: TRBV4-1
J: TRBJ2-3
size: .
DNA: TGCGCCAGCAGCCAAGGAGCCCAACGTGCAGATACGCAGTATTTT
CDR3: CASSQGAQRADTQYF

D: .
V: TRBV12-5
J: TRBJ1-2
size: .
DNA: TGTGCTAGTGGCTTGATACAGCGTGGCTACACCTTC
CDR3: CASGLIQRGYTF

D: .
V: TRBV19
J: TRBJ2-2
size: .
DNA: TGTGCCAGTAGGCGACAAGGAGGGGACACCGGGGAGCTGTTTTTT
CDR3: CASRRQGGDTGELFF

D: .
V: TRBV12-3/TRBV12-4
J: TRBJ2-1
size: .
DNA: TGTGCCAGCAGTTTAGGCGGGGCGCCCTACAATGAGCAGTTCTTC
CDR3: CASSLGGAPYNEQFF

D: .
V: TRBV2
J: TRBJ2-4
size: once
DNA: TGTGCCAGCAGTGGGGACCCTCTTGCCAAAAACATTCAGTACTTC
CDR3: CASSGDPLAKNIQYF

D: .
V: TRBV24-1
J: TRBJ2-5
size: .
DNA: TGTGCCACCAGTGATTTGGGTTACGACCCCCAAGAGACCCAGTACTTC
CDR3: CATSDLGYDPQETQYF

D: .
V: TRBV27
J: TRBJ2-7
size: .
DNA: TGTGCCAGCAGTGGGATCGTCTCGGGGGAGCAGTACTTC
CDR3: CASSGIVSGEQYF

D: .
V: TRBV10-1
J: TRBJ2-4
size: once
DNA: TGCGCCAGCAGTGATGGACTGAAAAACATTCAGTACTTC
CDR3: CASSDGLKNIQYF

D: .
V: TRBV2
J: TRBJ2-7
size: .
DNA: TGTGCCAGCAGGGACCCTAGAATTTACGAGCAGTACTTC
CDR3: CASRDPRIYEQYF

D: .
V: TRBV27
J: TRBJ2-1
size: .
DNA: TGTGCCAGCAGTTTCGGTCTCCTTGAAGTTGAGCAGTTCTTC
CDR3: CASSFGLLEVEQFF

D: TRBD1
V: TRBV24-1
J: TRBJ2-5
size: .
DNA: TGTGCCACCAGTGACCGGACAGGGAGCGAGACCCAGTACTTC
CDR3: CATSDRTGSETQYF

D: .
V: TRBV5-4
J: TRBJ1-5
size: once
DNA: TGTGCCAGCAGCTTGGCCACAGGACAGATAAATCAGCCCCAGCATTTT
CDR3: CASSLATGQINQPQHF

D: .
V: TRBV6-1
J: TRBJ1-2
size: .
DNA: TGTGCCAGCAGTGTAGGAGGGGGAGGCTATGGCTACACCTTC
CDR3: CASSVGGGGYGYTF

D: .
V: TRBV20-1
J: TRBJ1-4
size: .
DNA: TGCAGTGCTAGGGGTCATACAACTAATGAAAAACTGTTTTTT
CDR3: CSARGHTTNEKLFF

D: TRBD1
V: TRBV6-5
J: TRBJ1-5
size: .
DNA: TGTGCCAGCAGGGGGGGGGACAGGGGAAATCAGCCCCAGCATTTT
CDR3: CASRGGDRGNQPQHF

D: .
V: TRBV13
J: TRBJ2-7
size: .
DNA: TGTGCCAGCAGTCAAAGTTTTGGCGGGGAGCAGTACTTC
CDR3: CASSQSFGGEQYF

D: .
V: TRBV27
J: TRBJ2-1
size: .
DNA: TGTGCCAGCAGTTTAGAACGTTACAATGAGCAGTTCTTC
CDR3: CASSLERYNEQFF

D: .
V: TRBV14
J: TRBJ1-2
size: once
DNA: TGTGCCAGCACTCATCGACAGGACGGCTATGGCTACACCTTC
CDR3: CASTHRQDGYGYTF

D: .
V: TRBV13
J: TRBJ2-7
size: .
DNA: TGTGCCAGCAGCGGGGGCGGACACTACGAGCAGTACTTC
CDR3: CASSGGGHYEQYF

D: TRBD1
V: TRBV5-1
J: TRBJ1-4
size: .
DNA: TGCGCCAGCAGGGCACCGGGACAGGGCCACGAAAAACTGTTTTTT
CDR3: CASRAPGQGHEKLFF

D: TRBD2
V: TRBV3-1
J: TRBJ2-1
size: .
DNA: TGTGCCAGCAGTTTTCTAGCGGGGGGCCAGGATGAGCAGTTCTTC
CDR3: CASSFLAGGQDEQFF

D: .
V: TRBV4-2
J: TRBJ2-3
size: .
DNA: TGTGCCAGCAGCCAAGGCAGGGCCTCCACAGATACGCAGTATTTT
CDR3: CASSQGRASTDTQYF

D: TRBD1
V: TRBV29-1
J: TRBJ2-1
size: .
DNA: TGCAGCGTTGAAGACTATGACAGGGGGGACAATGAGCAGTTCTTC
CDR3: CSVEDYDRGDNEQFF

D: .
V: TRBV29-1
J: TRBJ1-2
size: .
DNA: TGCAGCGTTGAAGATCCTGGGTACTATGGCTACACCTTC
CDR3: CSVEDPGYYGYTF

D: .
V: TRBV4-2
J: TRBJ1-4
size: .
DNA: TGTGCCAGCAGCCAAGATCTGGAGGAAAAACTGTTTTTT
CDR3: CASSQDLEEKLFF

D: .
V: TRBV14
J: TRBJ1-2
size: .
DNA: TGTGCCAGCAGCCCCCGCAGCTATGGCTACACCTTC
CDR3: CASSPRSYGYTF

D: .
V: TRBV6-6
J: TRBJ1-6
size: .
DNA: TGTGCCAGCAGTTACTTAGGCGGCGAAGGGGGACCCCTCCACTTT
CDR3: CASSYLGGEGGPLHF

D: .
V: TRBV29-1
J: TRBJ2-5
size: .
DNA: TGCAGCGTGCCACAAGTTCCCAGAGAGACCCAGTACTTC
CDR3: CSVPQVPRETQYF

D: .
V: TRBV7-9
J: TRBJ1-1
size: .
DNA: TGTGCCAGCAGCTTATCGGGGGAGACTGAAGCTTTCTTT
CDR3: CASSLSGETEAFF

D: TRBD1
V: TRBV19
J: TRBJ1-1
size: .
DNA: TGTGCCAGTAGTGGAAGGACAGGGGGCACTGAAGCTTTCTTT
CDR3: CASSGRTGGTEAFF

D: .
V: TRBV5-6
J: TRBJ1-6
size: .
DNA: TGTGCCAGCAGCTTGCAGGGACAAATTTCACCCCTCCACTTT
CDR3: CASSLQGQISPLHF

D: .
V: TRBV19
J: TRBJ1-2
size: .
DNA: TGTGCCAGTAACCAGGGCGGCTATGGCTACACCTTC
CDR3: CASNQGGYGYTF

D: .
V: TRBV6-2/TRBV6-3
J: TRBJ1-1
size: .
DNA: TGTGCCAGCACCCACGTGGGTCCCACTGAAGCTTTCTTT
CDR3: CASTHVGPTEAFF

D: .
V: TRBV10-3
J: TRBJ2-7
size: .
DNA: TGTGCCACTAGTCTCCCGGGACAAAACTACGAGCAGTACTTC
CDR3: CATSLPGQNYEQYF

D: .
V: TRBV3-1
J: TRBJ1-5
size: .
DNA: TGTGCCAGCAGCCAAGACGGTACAGGGAATCAGCCCCAGCATTTT
CDR3: CASSQDGTGNQPQHF

D: TRBD1
V: TRBV7-6
J: TRBJ2-7
size: .
DNA: TGTGCCAGCAGCTTAGAAGGGACAGGGGTCTCCTACGAGCAGTACTTC
CDR3: CASSLEGTGVSYEQYF

D: .
V: TRBV27
J: TRBJ1-1
size: .
DNA: TGTGCCAGCAGTTTTTCCATGAACACTGAAGCTTTCTTT
CDR3: CASSFSMNTEAFF